The 22 T cell receptor beta chains reported below all come from one sample, sequenced in a study of tumor-infiltrating lymphocytes in localized non-small cell lung cancer. The data were produced by immunoSEQ multiplex PCR, yet TCRdb's version contains in-frame clones alone and is incomplete. The sample includes around 7,000 clones, about 65% of them seen just once. The sequenced material came from uninvolved lung tissue not adjacent to the tumor. The receptor set was obtained from a human donor with non-small cell lung cancer.

The chain links TRBV7-8 to TRBJ2-2, with 10 positions matching TRBD1. This CDR3 comprises 16 residues. Germline CDR1 reads SGHVS; CDR2 reads FQNEAQ. V was clipped by 4 bases and J by 5 bases; unmatched bases: 7. The CDR3 DNA follows: TGTGCCAGCAGCTCGAGACAGGGGGCGCGAACCGGGGAGCTGTTTTTT. This translates into CASSSRQGARTGELFF.

This clone was seen more than once but under ten times. The chain recombines TRBV11-2 with TRBJ2-1, with D maybe TRBD2 (7 bases). The length of the CDR3 is 16 residues. In germline, CDR1 is SGHAT, CDR2 FQNNGV. Trimming stripped 0 bases from V and 0 bases from J, with 9 bases between. This chain's CDR3 is CASSLERGPSYNEQFF. For the CDR3, the DNA is TGTGCCAGCAGCTTAGAGCGGGGGCCCTCCTACAATGAGCAGTTCTTC. Variable domain in full (rest from reference TRBV11-2 and TRBJ2-1): EAGVAQSPRYKIIEKRQSVAFWCNPISGHATLYWYQQILGQGPKLLIQFQNNGVVDDSQLPKDRFSAERLKGVDSTLKIQPAKLEDSAVYLCASSLERGPSYNEQFFGPGTRLTVL.

The chain links TRBV5-6 to TRBJ1-4; D gene uncertain. Germline V gives CDR1 SGHDT, CDR2 YYEEEE. The CDR3 is made up of 16 amino acids. Trimming took off 0 bases at V and 3 bases at J, with 12 bases between the two ends. The CDR3 region has the DNA TGTGCCAGCAGCTTGGTCGGGCTTCCACCTAATGAAAAACTGTTTTTT. This sequence encodes CASSLVGLPPNEKLFF.

This clone was observed a single time. The chain combines TRBV10-1 with TRBJ2-5, with 7 bases aligning to TRBD2. With 4 bases clipped from V and 4 bases from J, the junction kept 6 bases outside the gene matches. CDR1 WNHNN and CDR2 SYGVQD come from the germline V gene (reference sequence). The CDR3 contains 14 residues. CDR3 sequence reads: CASSAREATETQYF. In DNA form, the CDR3 reads TGCGCCAGCAGTGCCCGGGAGGCAACAGAGACCCAGTACTTC.

In its sample, this clone was seen a few times. The CDR3 DNA follows: TGTGCCAGCGGTCTAGGGACAGCGTATTCACCCCTCCACTTT. Its translation is CASGLGTAYSPLHF. This chain connects TRBV7-8 to TRBJ1-6; 7 nucleotides align to TRBD1. Trimming at V came to 8 bases and at J to 8 bases, leaving 9 bases not matched to a gene. Per the germline V gene, CDR1 is SGHVS and CDR2 is FQNEAQ. The CDR3 is 14 residues long. Complete variable domain (other parts from reference TRBV7-8 and TRBJ1-6): GAGVSQSPRYKVAKRGQDVALRCDPISGHVSLFWYQQALGQGPEFLTYFQNEAQLDKSGLPSDRFFAERPEGSVSTLKIQRTQQEDSAVYLCASGLGTAYSPLHFGNGTRLTVT.

J is TRBJ1-6 and V is TRBV6-5; a weak D match, TRBD1 (5 bases). The ends were cut back, 4 bases at V and 7 bases at J, with 17 bases in the middle. This CDR3 spans 16 amino acids. Looked up from germline, CDR1 is MNHEY and CDR2 is SVGAGI. The CDR3 coding sequence is TGTGCCAGCAGTTCCGGGGGAGGACGGTCAAATTCACCCCTCCACTTT. Its translation is CASSSGGGRSNSPLHF.

V usage is TRBV9 and J usage is TRBJ1-1; 9 bases map to TRBD1. V trimming: 4 bases; J trimming: 2 bases; junction bases outside the gene matches: 3. The CDR3 runs to 14 residues. Germline CDR1 is SGDLS and CDR2 is YYNGEE. The CDR3 bases are TGTGCCAGCAGCTCGGGACAGGGAAACACTGAAGCTTTCTTT. Residues: CASSSGQGNTEAFF.

This clone rates as hyperexpanded (1% or more). V and J are TRBV4-1 and TRBJ2-5; TRBD2 is a possible D gene (7 bases). Deletions cut 0 bases from V and 1 base from J, with 15 bases between. The CDR3 has 17 amino acids. Germline loops: CDR1 MGHRA, CDR2 YSYEKL. Here the CDR3 reads CASSQDQRGGLQETQYF. CDR3 nucleotides: TGCGCCAGCAGCCAAGATCAAAGGGGGGGACTCCAAGAGACCCAGTACTTC.

The chain combines TRBV11-2 with TRBJ2-7, with 7 nucleotides matching TRBD1. The CDR3 runs 16 residues. V lost 1 base, J lost 2 bases, and 8 bases stayed unmatched. Germline V gene data show CDR1 as SGHAT and CDR2 as FQNNGV. This CDR3 reads CASSLVGQTLTYEQYF. CDR3 nucleotide sequence: TGTGCCAGCAGCTTAGTGGGACAGACTTTGACCTACGAGCAGTACTTC.

The J gene is TRBJ1-1, the V gene TRBV4-3, with 7 bases fitting TRBD1. This CDR3 region has 18 residues. V shed 6 bases and J 0 bases; nucleotides not matched to a gene: 16. Germline V gene sequence: CDR1 LGHNA, CDR2 YSLEER. The CDR3, as DNA: TGCGCCAGCAGTGAGTCAAGGACAGGAGCTAACATGAACACTGAAGCTTTCTTT. It codes for CASSESRTGANMNTEAFF.

V and J are TRBV5-6 and TRBJ1-1, with D unresolved. The V gene's germline CDR1 is SGHDT and CDR2 YYEEEE. This CDR3 spans 12 amino acids. V shed 0 bases and J shed 3 bases, with 3 bases lying between them. The CDR3 here is CASSLVDTEAFF. CDR3 DNA: TGTGCCAGCAGCTTGGTGGACACTGAAGCTTTCTTT.

V and J are TRBV10-3 and TRBJ1-2; 7 nucleotides align to TRBD1. V dropped 3 bases and J dropped 2; count of bases not matched to a gene: 9. CDR1 and CDR2 from the germline V gene are ENHRY and SYGVKD. This CDR3 comprises 16 residues. CDR3 nucleotides: TGTGCCATCAGTGACGACAGGGTTGGGGACAACTATGGCTACACCTTC. Its protein product is CAISDDRVGDNYGYTF.

V usage is TRBV2 and J usage is TRBJ2-1; D gene ambiguous. V gave up 6 bases and J gave up 0 bases, with 9 bases separating them. The CDR3 spans 14 residues. Germline CDR1 SNHLY, CDR2 FYNNEI. The CDR3 bases are TGTGCCAGCAGCACAGAGAGCTCCTACAATGAGCAGTTCTTC. Protein product: CASSTESSYNEQFF.

This clone was counted only a few times. The rearrangement links TRBV6-5 to TRBJ1-2; 7 nucleotides match TRBD1. The V gene's germline CDR1 is MNHEY and CDR2 SVGAGI. This CDR3 has 15 amino acids. J was trimmed by 4 bases and V by 4 bases; bases with no gene match: 9. The CDR3 sequence is CASSSAQQGPYGYTF. The CDR3 DNA reads as TGTGCCAGCAGTTCCGCTCAACAGGGGCCCTATGGCTACACCTTC.

V gene TRBV7-2 combines with J gene TRBJ2-7; D call uncertain. The CDR3 sequence is 12 residues long. In germline, CDR1 is SGHTA, CDR2 FQGNSA. The V end lost 1 base, the J end lost 5 bases, and 6 bases lay between the germline ends. CDR3 sequence reads: CASSLDRNEQYF. CDR3 bases: TGTGCCAGCAGCTTAGACAGAAACGAGCAGTACTTC.

V is TRBV5-1 and J is TRBJ2-3, with unresolved D. This CDR3 contains 13 residues. V was pared by 0 bases and J by 4 bases, with 6 bases between. Germline loops: CDR1 SGHRS, CDR2 YFSETQ. The DNA of the CDR3 is TGCGCCAGCAGCTTGGTGGGCCCAGATACGCAGTATTTT. It specifies CASSLVGPDTQYF.

This clone was recorded only once. The rearrangement links TRBV9 to TRBJ2-3, with D perhaps TRBD2 (5 bases). The germline CDR1 and CDR2 sequences are SGDLS and YYNGEE. V lost 0 bases, J lost 4 bases, and 12 bases lay in between. CDR3 length: 15 amino acids. CDR3 nucleotides: TGTGCCAGCAGCGTAGGTTTAGGAGGAGCAGATACGCAGTATTTT. Translation: CASSVGLGGADTQYF.

CDR3 in DNA: TGTGCCAGCAGCCTAGGGGGCTCCGGGGAGCTGTTTTTT. As protein: CASSLGGSGELFF. The chain carries TRBV9 and TRBJ2-2; TRBD1 matches 7 bases. V trimming: 4 bases; J trimming: 6 bases; junction bases outside the gene matches: 3. The CDR3 is 13 residues long. The germline V gene has CDR1 SGDLS and CDR2 YYNGEE.

This rearrangement joins TRBV29-1 to TRBJ2-7; no clear D gene. V lost 4 bases to trimming and J lost 2 bases, with 9 bases between them. This CDR3 is built from 12 residues. The germline V gene has CDR1 SQVTM and CDR2 ANQGSEA. The CDR3 loop is CSVVKPPYEQYF. In DNA, the CDR3 is TGCAGCGTTGTAAAACCACCCTACGAGCAGTACTTC.

V gene TRBV7-2 combines with J gene TRBJ2-3; D uncertain. Trimming cost V 2 bases and J 0 bases, with 9 bases left between them. The CDR3 runs 15 residues. Germline CDR1 is SGHTA and CDR2 is FQGNSA. The CDR3 nucleotides are TGTGCCAGCAGCTTAAGGTCGCCTAGCACAGATACGCAGTATTTT. It specifies CASSLRSPSTDTQYF.

The genes are TRBV11-2 and TRBJ2-1; D remains unclear. Trimming shortened V by 1 base and J by 7 bases, and 14 bases separated the two germline ends. Germline values: CDR1 SGHAT, CDR2 FQNNGV. The CDR3 extends over 15 amino acids. CDR3 residues: CASSLARSGGNEQFF. In DNA form, the CDR3 reads TGTGCCAGCAGCTTAGCCCGCTCGGGCGGAAATGAGCAGTTCTTC.

This clone has just one count. The rearrangement uses TRBV19 and TRBJ1-1; D unresolved. V was pared by 4 bases and J by 7 bases, with 10 bases between. Germline V gene data show CDR1 as LNHDA and CDR2 as SQIVND (reference sequence). The CDR3 loop spans 12 amino acids. CDR3 protein: CASSKGGYEAFF. In DNA, the CDR3 is TGTGCCAGTAGTAAGGGAGGGTATGAAGCTTTCTTT.